The 14 T cell receptor beta chains presented below share a single source sample, sequenced in a study of blood T cell repertoires in COVID-19 (dated by TCRdb to 2018 to 2021). Libraries were prepared through the immunoSEQ multiplex PCR assay. The clones in this table, taken by TCRdb from immuneACCESS, are in-frame only. Not every clone is retained; where verified, under half of the shortfall comes from an unresolved V gene, and the cause of the rest is unknown. Present in this sample are over 85,000 clones, roughly 90% of which were seen just once. The ten biggest clones cover 15% to 20% of the sample. Material for sequencing was peripheral blood. The receptor set was obtained from a woman of 80 years or more with acute or convalescent COVID-19.

The chain couples TRBV7-6 to TRBJ2-7; 10 bases align to TRBD2. The germline V gene has CDR1 SGHVS and CDR2 FNYEAQ. The length of the CDR3 is 14 residues. V lost 6 bases, J lost 5 bases, and 7 bases stayed unmatched. This chain's CDR3 is CASSFSGGMDEQYF. CDR3 nucleotide sequence: TGTGCCAGCAGTTTTAGCGGGGGGATGGACGAGCAGTACTTC. The full variable domain, its missing parts supplied by reference TRBV7-6 and TRBJ2-7, is GAGVSQSPRYKVTKRGQDVALRCDPISGHVSLYWYRQALGQGPEFLTYFNYEAQQDKSGLPNDRFSAERPEGSISTLTIQRTEQRDSAMYRCASSFSGGMDEQYFGPGTRLTVT.

This rearrangement joins TRBV11-2 to TRBJ1-1; TRBD1 matches 8 bases. Losses at the gene ends were 5 bases for V and 4 bases for J; bases not matched to a gene: 6. The V gene's germline CDR1 is SGHAT and CDR2 FQNNGV. This CDR3 has 14 amino acids. CDR3 sequence reads: CASSPRTGPTEAFF. The DNA for the CDR3 is TGTGCCAGCAGCCCCCGGACAGGGCCCACTGAAGCTTTCTTT.

The chain is built from TRBV7-2 and TRBJ2-7; 8 bases line up with TRBD2. Trimming cost V 2 bases and J 2 bases; bases outside gene matches: 14. The CDR3 consists of 18 residues. Looked up from germline, CDR1 is SGHTA and CDR2 is FQGNSA. CDR3: CASSLSFLRGGIPYEQYF. CDR3 coding DNA: TGTGCCAGCAGCTTATCCTTTCTACGGGGGGGTATCCCCTACGAGCAGTACTTC.

The V call is TRBV28, the J call TRBJ1-2; 7 bases line up with TRBD1. V lost 4 bases and J lost 2; bases outside the gene matches: 7. The CDR3 has 15 amino acids. Per germline, CDR1 MDHEN and CDR2 SYDVKM. For the CDR3, the DNA is TGTGCCAGCAGTTCTGGAGGGGGCGCAAACTATGGCTACACCTTC. It encodes CASSSGGGANYGYTF.

The CDR3 sequence is CASSLSQQPNQPQHF. For the CDR3, the DNA is TGTGCCAGCAGCCTGTCCCAACAGCCCAATCAGCCCCAGCATTTT. V and J are TRBV4-2 and TRBJ1-5; D not resolved. CDR3 length: 15 residues. V was trimmed by 4 bases and J by 3 bases, leaving 13 bases between them. Looked up from germline, CDR1 is LGHNA and CDR2 is YNFKEQ.

This clone has only one observation. This chain links TRBV6-5 with TRBJ1-2; D unclear. V gave up 5 bases and J gave up 4 bases, with 14 bases separating them. CDR1 is MNHEY and CDR2 is SVGAGI in the germline V gene. The CDR3 runs to 14 residues. Written as DNA, the CDR3 is TGTGCCAGCAGTAACGATGGGCAGACCTATGGCTACACCTTC. It codes for CASSNDGQTYGYTF.

The chain links TRBV5-1 to TRBJ2-5; 8 bases are shared with TRBD2. The CDR3 runs 15 residues. CDR1 and CDR2 (germline): SGHRS, YFSETQ. V dropped 3 bases and J dropped 7; count of bases not matched to a gene: 11. CDR3 DNA sequence: TGCGCCAGCAGCTCCCTGGGACTAGGTGAGGGGACCCAGTACTTC. It specifies CASSSLGLGEGTQYF.

This clone has a single count. The chain links TRBV1 to TRBJ1-2. TRBV1 is listed as a pseudogene. There are 16 residues in the CDR3. CDR3 nucleotide sequence: TGCACCAGCAGCCAAGAGCTATGTTGGTTAAACTATGGCTACACCTTC. This translates into CTSSQELCWLNYGYTF.

In DNA form, the CDR3 reads TGTGCCAGCAGTCCTACCTGGGGCGCTAAAGGGACCCAGTACTTC. This sequence encodes CASSPTWGAKGTQYF. The J gene is TRBJ2-5, the V gene TRBV27; TRBD1 is a possible D gene (5 bases). Germline assignment: CDR1 MNHEY and CDR2 SMNVEV (reference sequence). CDR3 length: 15 residues. V gave up 5 bases and J gave up 7 bases, with 20 bases separating them.

V is TRBV5-4 and J is TRBJ1-1; TRBD1 matches at 7 bases. The CDR3 runs to 13 residues. Per germline, CDR1 SGHNT and CDR2 YYREEE (reference sequence). Trimming took 4 bases from V and 3 from J; bases not matched to a gene: 3. CDR3 nucleotides: TGTGCCAGCAGCCGACAGGGCTACACTGAAGCTTTCTTT. Translated, it gives CASSRQGYTEAFF. The full variable domain, rest sourced from reference TRBV5-4 and TRBJ1-1, is ETGVTQSPTHLIKTRGQQVTLRCSSQSGHNTVSWYQQALGQGPQFIFQYYREEENGRGNFPPRFSGLQFPNYSSELNVNALELDDSALYLCASSRQGYTEAFFGQGTRLTVV.

This clone turned up a few times. The V call is TRBV12-3 or TRBV12-4, the J call TRBJ2-3; D is unclear. Trimming stripped 6 bases from V and 3 bases from J, with 10 bases between. This CDR3 is 13 amino acids long. Here the CDR3 reads CASRPFETDTQYF. The CDR3 bases are TGTGCCAGCAGACCCTTTGAGACAGATACGCAGTATTTT.

This chain links TRBV9 with TRBJ1-1; no reliable D call. The CDR3 contains 13 residues. Between the trimmed V and J ends, which lost 3 bases and 5 bases, there was a span of 11 bases. Germline V gene lookup returns CDR1 SGDLS and CDR2 YYNGEE. This CDR3 is CASSEPRSTEAFF. The DNA of the CDR3 is TGTGCCAGCAGCGAGCCTCGTTCGACTGAAGCTTTCTTT.

The chain employs TRBV9 and TRBJ1-5, with TRBD1 as a possible D gene (5 bases). The CDR3 runs to 15 residues. CDR1 SGDLS and CDR2 YYNGEE come from the germline V gene. V was pared by 4 bases and J by 4 bases, with 15 bases between. The CDR3 protein is CASSPRPGFNQPQHF. The CDR3 coding sequence is TGTGCCAGCAGCCCTAGACCAGGGTTTAATCAGCCCCAGCATTTT.

J is TRBJ1-4 and V is TRBV2, with D unresolved. The CDR3 loop spans 14 amino acids. Germline V CDR1 and CDR2: SNHLY, FYNNEI. The germline V and J ends were trimmed by 9 bases and 1 base, with 12 bases remaining between them. CDR3 DNA sequence: TGTGCCAGTGGACTTTTTGTAACTAATGAAAAACTGTTTTTT. It yields the protein CASGLFVTNEKLFF. Drawing the rest from reference TRBV2 and TRBJ1-4, the complete variable domain is EPEVTQTPSHQVTQMGQEVILRCVPISNHLYFYWYRQILGQKVEFLVSFYNNEISEKSEIFDDQFSVERPDGSNFTLKIRSTKLEDSAMYFCASGLFVTNEKLFFGSGTQLSVL.